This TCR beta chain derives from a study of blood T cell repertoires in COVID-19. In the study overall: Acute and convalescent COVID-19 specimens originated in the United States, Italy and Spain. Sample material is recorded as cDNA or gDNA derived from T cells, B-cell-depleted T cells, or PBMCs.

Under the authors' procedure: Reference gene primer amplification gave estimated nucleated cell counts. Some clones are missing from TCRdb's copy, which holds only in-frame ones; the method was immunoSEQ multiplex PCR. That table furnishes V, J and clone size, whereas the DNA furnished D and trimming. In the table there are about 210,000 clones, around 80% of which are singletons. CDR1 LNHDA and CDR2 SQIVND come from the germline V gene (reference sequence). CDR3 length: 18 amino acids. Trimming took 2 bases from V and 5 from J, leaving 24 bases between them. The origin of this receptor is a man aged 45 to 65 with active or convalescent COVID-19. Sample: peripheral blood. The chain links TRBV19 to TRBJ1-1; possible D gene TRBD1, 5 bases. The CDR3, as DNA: TGTGCCAGTAGTATATTGGCCCCCCTGCGGCAGGGATTAACTGAAGCTTTCTTT. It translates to CASSILAPLRQGLTEAFF.